A selection of T cell receptor beta chains follows, all from one sample in a study of post-analysis software for immune sequencing data. TCRdb passed the PCR reads through MiXCR, listing each CDR3 protein once. The sample yields roughly 620,000 distinct CDR3 sequences, roughly two fifths seen once. Material: blood. These receptor sequences come from a girl between 5 and 17 years old with multiple sclerosis. Each CDR3 is given with its conserved first and last residue.

v_gene,j_gene,CDR3aa
TRBV5-1,TRBJ2-5,CVSSPGTGPETQYF
TRBV4-1,TRBJ2-7,CASSSRQGAIYEQYF
TRBV5-1,TRBJ2-1,CASSRDRGRREFF
TRBV24-1,TRBJ2-5,CATSGGERGLQETQYF
TRBV9,.,CASSVEVGETYEQYF
TRBV7-9,TRBJ2-5,CASSGQGTETQYF
TRBV20-1,TRBJ2-4,CSARYYRRDKNIQYF
TRBV12-3/TRBV12-4,TRBJ1-4,CASSLSGAGDEKLFF
TRBV12-3/TRBV12-4,TRBJ2-5,CASSLGGGRSEQCF
TRBV7-9,TRBJ2-3,CASSSTSGREGDTQYF
TRBV27,.,CANSSLKGTSGGTPYEQYF
TRBV12-3/TRBV12-4,TRBJ1-2,CASSLGWRRGYTF
TRBV29-1,TRBJ2-1,CSVEGTPASGTYNEQFF
TRBV10-3,TRBJ2-1,CAISSAISSYNEQFF
TRBV6-6,TRBJ2-5,CASSQPGEETQYF
TRBV27,TRBJ2-5,CASRSSGMETQYF
TRBV5-1,TRBJ1-2,CASNDRDNGYTF
TRBV7-8,TRBJ2-1,CASSSLRFRGEQFF
TRBV12-3/TRBV12-4,TRBJ2-7,CASSSSGATYEQYF
TRBV27,TRBJ1-4,CASSLSGGLPNEKLFF
TRBV5-1,TRBJ1-1,CASSFPRGDRGPMNTEAFF
TRBV7-2,TRBJ2-4,CASSLQPLAGASEQYF
TRBV24-1,TRBJ2-1,CATSDPTSGSFNEQFF
TRBV4-1,TRBJ2-3,CASSQGAGGVQDTQYF
TRBV9,TRBJ2-1,CASSAQQGAANYNEQFF
TRBV25-1,TRBJ2-1,CASNGLAAPLGEQFF
TRBV27,TRBJ1-1,CASSLWGDYTEAFF
TRBV7-2,TRBJ2-7,CASTVGFGSYEQYF
TRBV20-1,TRBJ1-6,CSAGRGADSPLHF
TRBV4-1,TRBJ1-3,CASSQETAAGNTIYF
TRBV29-1,TRBJ2-1,CSAGGGRYNEQFF
TRBV4-2,TRBJ1-2,CASSQRDRGLRTF
TRBV30,.,CAWNDMGGYEQYF
TRBV10-3,TRBJ2-1,CAISYGLAGHSYNEQFF
TRBV9,TRBJ1-1,CASSRTGTGGVGVEAFF
TRBV7-9,TRBJ2-1,CASSLVAGVTYNEQFF
TRBV7-2,TRBJ1-5,CASSTRYRGNQPQHF
TRBV11-2,TRBJ2-1,CASSLGRGTAGAGHNEQFF
TRBV20-1,TRBJ1-2,CSARESTGGGYGYTF
TRBV10-2,TRBJ2-3,CASRDSGRTDTQYF
TRBV7-6,TRBJ1-2,CASSLGRRGQGTYGYTF
TRBV5-1,TRBJ2-5,CASVKRQGNPQETQYF
TRBV5-1,TRBJ1-1,CASSPPGSPTEAFF